Listed below are T cell receptor beta chains from one sample, sequenced in a study of cytomegalovirus exposure and HLA in healthy donors. Method: immunoSEQ multiplex PCR; TCRdb's copy keeps in-frame clones and lacks some. The profile shows over 150,000 clones, roughly 90% of them singletons. Material for sequencing was PBMCs. The receptors were sampled from a woman in her 30s in good health and CMV-seronegative. CDR3s include the opening cysteine and the closing phenylalanine or tryptophan. The D gene is left open where the match is weak. For some rows the clone size is stated as once, few or many, or as a class when expanded; others skip it.

clone_size: -
d_call: -
v_call: TRBV15
j_call: TRBJ1-3
cdr3_aa: CATSSLRTDSGNTIYF
cdr3_nt: TGTGCCACCAGCTCCCTCCGGACAGACTCTGGAAACACCATATATTTT

clone_size: -
d_call: TRBD2
v_call: TRBV28
j_call: TRBJ2-1
cdr3_aa: CASRASSGGAYNEQFF
cdr3_nt: TGTGCCAGTCGTGCTTCTAGCGGGGGGGCCTACAATGAGCAGTTCTTC

clone_size: -
d_call: TRBD1
v_call: TRBV9
j_call: TRBJ2-3
cdr3_aa: CASSVRGTGTDTQYF
cdr3_nt: TGTGCCAGCAGCGTTCGAGGGACAGGCACAGATACGCAGTATTTT

clone_size: -
d_call: -
v_call: TRBV11-2
j_call: TRBJ2-7
cdr3_aa: CASSKVTGTTFSYEQYF
cdr3_nt: TGTGCCAGCAGCAAAGTAACCGGGACGACCTTCTCCTACGAGCAGTACTTC

clone_size: many
d_call: TRBD1
v_call: TRBV30
j_call: TRBJ1-2
cdr3_aa: CAWSAIGQGAVYGYTF
cdr3_nt: TGTGCCTGGAGCGCGATCGGACAGGGGGCCGTCTATGGCTACACCTTC

clone_size: -
d_call: -
v_call: TRBV2
j_call: TRBJ1-1
cdr3_aa: CASLSYPNTEAFF
cdr3_nt: TGTGCCAGCTTAAGTTATCCGAACACTGAAGCTTTCTTT

clone_size: few
d_call: TRBD1
v_call: TRBV18
j_call: TRBJ1-4
cdr3_aa: CASSPYQGDNEKLFF
cdr3_nt: TGTGCCAGCTCACCCTACCAGGGGGATAATGAAAAACTGTTTTTT

clone_size: -
d_call: TRBD2
v_call: TRBV5-4
j_call: TRBJ2-2
cdr3_aa: CASSRGLAGNTGELFF
cdr3_nt: TGTGCCAGCAGCCGTGGACTAGCGGGTAACACCGGGGAGCTGTTTTTT

clone_size: -
d_call: TRBD1
v_call: TRBV10-3
j_call: TRBJ2-5
cdr3_aa: CAITDPEGQGAGETQYF
cdr3_nt: TGTGCCATCACCGACCCTGAGGGACAGGGGGCTGGAGAGACCCAGTACTTC

clone_size: -
d_call: TRBD1
v_call: TRBV6-5
j_call: TRBJ2-1
cdr3_aa: CASSRTGMVYNEQFF
cdr3_nt: TGTGCCAGCAGCAGGACAGGTATGGTCTACAATGAGCAGTTCTTC

clone_size: -
d_call: -
v_call: TRBV4-3
j_call: TRBJ2-5
cdr3_aa: CASSQVRSRETQYF
cdr3_nt: TGCGCCAGCAGCCAGGTCCGATCGCGGGAGACCCAGTACTTC

clone_size: -
d_call: TRBD1
v_call: TRBV10-3
j_call: TRBJ1-1
cdr3_aa: CAISEFNGQEMNTEAFF
cdr3_nt: TGTGCCATCAGTGAGTTTAACGGACAGGAGATGAACACTGAAGCTTTCTTT

clone_size: -
d_call: -
v_call: TRBV5-4
j_call: TRBJ2-1
cdr3_aa: CASSLGRGMWNEQFF
cdr3_nt: TGTGCCAGCAGCTTGGGTAGGGGCATGTGGAATGAGCAGTTCTTC

clone_size: -
d_call: -
v_call: TRBV6-5
j_call: TRBJ2-3
cdr3_aa: CASSLADTQYF
cdr3_nt: TGTGCCAGCAGCCTAGCAGATACGCAGTATTTT

clone_size: -
d_call: TRBD2
v_call: TRBV6-4
j_call: TRBJ2-3
cdr3_aa: CASSAIAGDGTDTQYF
cdr3_nt: TGTGCCAGCAGTGCGATCGCGGGAGATGGCACAGATACGCAGTATTTT

clone_size: -
d_call: TRBD2
v_call: TRBV29-1
j_call: TRBJ2-7
cdr3_aa: CSVSPGLAGHEQYF
cdr3_nt: TGCAGCGTCTCTCCGGGACTAGCGGGGCACGAGCAGTACTTC

clone_size: -
d_call: -
v_call: TRBV19
j_call: TRBJ1-1
cdr3_aa: CASSISHRTEAFF
cdr3_nt: TGTGCCAGTAGTATATCGCACAGAACTGAAGCTTTCTTT

clone_size: -
d_call: -
v_call: TRBV4-1
j_call: TRBJ2-1
cdr3_aa: CASSQDPGSYNEQFF
cdr3_nt: TGCGCCAGCAGCCAAGATCCGGGGTCCTACAATGAGCAGTTCTTC

clone_size: -
d_call: -
v_call: TRBV7-9
j_call: TRBJ1-2
cdr3_aa: CASSLRDNDYGYTF
cdr3_nt: TGTGCCAGCAGCTTACGGGACAACGACTATGGCTACACCTTC

clone_size: -
d_call: -
v_call: TRBV7-2
j_call: TRBJ1-1
cdr3_aa: CASSPRDGHTEAFF
cdr3_nt: TGTGCCAGCAGCCCCCGGGACGGCCACACTGAAGCTTTCTTT

clone_size: -
d_call: TRBD2
v_call: TRBV9
j_call: TRBJ2-1
cdr3_aa: CASSVEGLAGRPYNEQFF
cdr3_nt: TGTGCCAGCAGCGTAGAGGGACTAGCGGGACGACCCTACAATGAGCAGTTCTTC

clone_size: -
d_call: -
v_call: TRBV7-3
j_call: TRBJ2-1
cdr3_aa: CASSSGGHGLNEQFF
cdr3_nt: TGTGCCAGCAGTTCCGGAGGTCATGGGCTCAATGAGCAGTTCTTC

clone_size: -
d_call: -
v_call: TRBV10-3
j_call: TRBJ2-7
cdr3_aa: CAIRGQVSGEQYF
cdr3_nt: TGTGCCATCAGGGGGCAGGTGTCTGGCGAGCAGTACTTC

clone_size: -
d_call: -
v_call: TRBV6-6
j_call: TRBJ2-2
cdr3_aa: CASSYQAARELFF
cdr3_nt: TGTGCCAGCAGTTACCAGGCGGCAAGGGAGCTGTTTTTT

clone_size: -
d_call: -
v_call: TRBV7-8
j_call: TRBJ1-5
cdr3_aa: CASSPGGGPRSAQHF
cdr3_nt: TGTGCCAGCAGCCCCGGGGGCGGCCCTCGATCAGCCCAGCATTTT

clone_size: -
d_call: -
v_call: TRBV7-2
j_call: TRBJ2-5
cdr3_aa: CASSLNDPVGTQYF
cdr3_nt: TGTGCCAGCAGCCTAAACGACCCGGTCGGGACCCAGTACTTC

clone_size: -
d_call: TRBD2
v_call: TRBV7-9
j_call: TRBJ2-1
cdr3_aa: CASGQLAISYNEQFF
cdr3_nt: TGTGCCAGCGGCCAACTAGCGATATCCTACAATGAGCAGTTCTTC

clone_size: -
d_call: -
v_call: TRBV9
j_call: TRBJ2-3
cdr3_aa: CASSVQGGSDTQYF
cdr3_nt: TGTGCCAGCAGCGTACAAGGGGGATCAGATACGCAGTATTTT

clone_size: -
d_call: -
v_call: TRBV9
j_call: TRBJ1-2
cdr3_aa: CASSPNTDGYTF
cdr3_nt: TGTGCCAGCAGCCCAAATACGGATGGCTACACCTTC

clone_size: -
d_call: -
v_call: TRBV2
j_call: TRBJ2-7
cdr3_aa: CASKGRTSYEQYF
cdr3_nt: TGTGCCAGCAAGGGACGGACCTCCTACGAGCAGTACTTC

clone_size: -
d_call: -
v_call: TRBV19
j_call: TRBJ1-5
cdr3_aa: CASSIQRDQPQHF
cdr3_nt: TGTGCCAGTAGTATACAGAGAGATCAGCCCCAGCATTTT

clone_size: few
d_call: TRBD1
v_call: TRBV5-1
j_call: TRBJ2-7
cdr3_aa: CASRGQGSSYEQYF
cdr3_nt: TGCGCCAGCAGGGGACAGGGGTCATCCTACGAGCAGTACTTC

clone_size: -
d_call: -
v_call: TRBV2
j_call: TRBJ2-3
cdr3_aa: CASSRQATDTQYF
cdr3_nt: TGTGCCAGCAGTCGACAGGCCACAGATACGCAGTATTTT

clone_size: -
d_call: -
v_call: TRBV10-3
j_call: TRBJ1-1
cdr3_aa: CAISGTNIWRTEAFF
cdr3_nt: TGTGCCATCAGCGGGACCAATATCTGGAGGACTGAAGCTTTCTTT

clone_size: -
d_call: -
v_call: TRBV5-1
j_call: TRBJ2-1
cdr3_aa: CASSLIGSGYNEQFF
cdr3_nt: TGCGCCAGCAGCCTAATCGGGAGCGGTTACAATGAGCAGTTCTTC

clone_size: -
d_call: -
v_call: TRBV9
j_call: TRBJ2-7
cdr3_aa: CASSVGASVSYEQYF
cdr3_nt: TGTGCCAGCAGCGTAGGGGCTAGCGTTTCCTACGAGCAGTACTTC

clone_size: -
d_call: TRBD1
v_call: TRBV10-3
j_call: TRBJ1-1
cdr3_aa: CAISDPGDRAAFF
cdr3_nt: TGTGCCATCAGTGACCCAGGTGACAGGGCCGCTTTCTTT

clone_size: once
d_call: TRBD1
v_call: TRBV14
j_call: TRBJ2-1
cdr3_aa: CASSQDPFGQGKQFF
cdr3_nt: TGTGCCAGCAGCCAAGACCCCTTCGGACAGGGCAAACAGTTCTTC

clone_size: few
d_call: -
v_call: TRBV6-1
j_call: TRBJ2-5
cdr3_aa: CASQYQETQYF
cdr3_nt: TGTGCCAGTCAGTACCAAGAGACCCAGTACTTC

clone_size: -
d_call: TRBD1
v_call: TRBV5-1
j_call: TRBJ1-4
cdr3_aa: CASSTRQGANEKLFF
cdr3_nt: TGCGCCAGCAGCACGAGACAGGGGGCCAACGAAAAACTGTTTTTT

clone_size: -
d_call: -
v_call: TRBV2
j_call: TRBJ1-3
cdr3_aa: CASSASYYSGNTIYF
cdr3_nt: TGTGCCAGCAGTGCAAGCTACTACTCTGGAAACACCATATATTTT

clone_size: -
d_call: -
v_call: TRBV11-2
j_call: TRBJ2-7
cdr3_aa: CASSLAAREQYF
cdr3_nt: TGTGCCAGCAGCTTAGCAGCGCGCGAGCAGTACTTC

clone_size: -
d_call: TRBD1
v_call: TRBV6-5
j_call: TRBJ1-1
cdr3_aa: CASRRRQGMNTEAFF
cdr3_nt: TGTGCCAGCAGGCGAAGACAGGGGATGAACACTGAAGCTTTCTTT

clone_size: -
d_call: -
v_call: TRBV5-8
j_call: TRBJ2-7
cdr3_aa: CASSGGGDPRVAAYEQYF
cdr3_nt: TGTGCCAGCAGCGGAGGGGGGGACCCAAGGGTGGCCGCATACGAGCAGTACTTC

clone_size: -
d_call: -
v_call: TRBV27
j_call: TRBJ2-1
cdr3_aa: CASREAGAYNEQFF
cdr3_nt: TGTGCCAGCAGGGAGGCAGGGGCATACAATGAGCAGTTCTTC

clone_size: -
d_call: -
v_call: TRBV6-5
j_call: TRBJ1-2
cdr3_aa: CASSYGVAGYTF
cdr3_nt: TGTGCCAGCAGTTACGGGGTCGCTGGCTACACCTTC

clone_size: few
d_call: -
v_call: TRBV19
j_call: TRBJ2-3
cdr3_aa: CASQGPGESTDTQYF
cdr3_nt: TGTGCCAGTCAAGGGCCGGGGGAAAGCACAGATACGCAGTATTTT

clone_size: -
d_call: TRBD2
v_call: TRBV4-1
j_call: TRBJ2-5
cdr3_aa: CASSPARGVETQYF
cdr3_nt: TGCGCCAGCAGCCCCGCTCGGGGGGTGGAGACCCAGTACTTC

clone_size: -
d_call: TRBD2
v_call: TRBV4-2
j_call: TRBJ2-2
cdr3_aa: CASSQTTSGSHGELFF
cdr3_nt: TGTGCCAGCAGCCAAACGACTAGCGGGAGTCACGGGGAGCTGTTTTTT

clone_size: -
d_call: TRBD1
v_call: TRBV7-3
j_call: TRBJ1-2
cdr3_aa: CASSLVTGAGYTF
cdr3_nt: TGTGCCAGCAGCTTAGTTACAGGGGCTGGCTACACCTTC

clone_size: -
d_call: TRBD1
v_call: TRBV7-8
j_call: TRBJ1-2
cdr3_aa: CATSGTGTGSSGYGYTF
cdr3_nt: TGTGCCACCTCCGGAACCGGGACAGGGTCCAGTGGCTATGGCTACACCTTC

clone_size: few
d_call: -
v_call: TRBV7-2
j_call: TRBJ2-5
cdr3_aa: CASSSQGFQETQYF
cdr3_nt: TGTGCCAGCAGCTCCCAGGGATTTCAAGAGACCCAGTACTTC

clone_size: -
d_call: TRBD2
v_call: TRBV5-6
j_call: TRBJ2-7
cdr3_aa: CASSWRGAEVAGGPEQYF
cdr3_nt: TGTGCCAGCAGTTGGAGGGGCGCCGAGGTGGCGGGAGGGCCCGAGCAGTACTTC

clone_size: -
d_call: TRBD2
v_call: TRBV7-9
j_call: TRBJ2-1
cdr3_aa: CASSLASGTWEQFF
cdr3_nt: TGTGCCAGCAGCTTAGCTAGCGGGACTTGGGAGCAGTTCTTC

clone_size: -
d_call: -
v_call: TRBV7-3
j_call: TRBJ2-1
cdr3_aa: CASSPDMSSYNEQFF
cdr3_nt: TGTGCCAGCAGCCCGGACATGAGCTCCTACAATGAGCAGTTCTTC